Presented here are 7 T cell receptor beta chains from one specimen sequenced in a study of T cells in Graves' hyperthyroidism and ophthalmopathy. The source material, RNA transcripts, was used to amplify TCR beta CDR3 regions. The HTBI primer set was used in a first-round RT-PCR of the TCR CDR3. MiXCR was run by TCRdb on the multiplex PCR reads, yielding one entry per CDR3 protein. The data show 500,000 to 550,000 distinct CDR3 sequences, less than 25% seen once. Sequenced sample: blood. These receptors were obtained from a man between 18 and 35 years old with Graves' hyperthyroidism.

This chain uses TRBV25-1 with TRBJ1-1; D possibly corresponds to TRBD1 (5 bases). Trimming cost V 2 bases and J 6 bases, with 10 bases left between them. The germline V gene encodes CDR1 MGHDK and CDR2 SYGVNS. This CDR3 region has 13 residues. The CDR3 nucleotides are TGTGCCAGCAGTGAAACAGTAGGGGCTGAAGCTTTCTTT. Translated: CASSETVGAEAFF.

At least ten counts were recorded for this clonotype. The gene calls are TRBV28 and TRBJ2-2, with D hard to call. CDR3 length: 14 residues. The V end was cut by 6 bases, the J end by 1 base, with 9 bases between. CDR1 is MDHEN, CDR2 SYDVKM, per germline. The DNA for the CDR3 is TGTGCCAGCAGACCCGACGGGAACACCGGGGAGCTGTTTTTT. Translated, it gives CASRPDGNTGELFF.

This clonotype was counted a few times. The chain has TRBV6-1 and TRBJ1-1; the D gene is possibly TRBD1 (6 bases). CDR1 and CDR2 from the germline V gene are MNHNS and SASEGT. Trimming stripped 7 bases from V and 4 bases from J, with 13 bases between. CDR3 length: 13 amino acids. The chain's CDR3 is CASTRGGGTEAFF. CDR3 nucleotides: TGTGCCAGCACCCGAGGGGGGGGCACTGAAGCTTTCTTT.

Ten or more counts support this clonotype. The chain couples TRBV24-1 to TRBJ1-2; weak D call: TRBD1 (5 bases). Germline V lookup: CDR1 KGHDR, CDR2 SFDVKD. Between the trimmed V and J ends, which lost 10 bases and 8 bases, there was a span of 16 bases. CDR3 length: 12 residues. The CDR3, as DNA: TGTGCCACAGGGGAGTCAACCACGGGCTACACCTTC. The encoded protein is CATGESTTGYTF.

The V and J genes are TRBV27 and TRBJ1-2; 7 nucleotides match TRBD1. Germline CDR1 and CDR2: MNHEY and SMNVEV (reference sequence). The V gene end was trimmed by 8 bases and the J gene end by 7 bases; junction bases not matched to a gene: 13. The CDR3 has 14 amino acids. The CDR3 loop reads CASCSRGGLGGYTF. In nucleotides, the CDR3 is TGTGCCAGCTGCTCCAGGGGGGGACTAGGTGGCTACACCTTC.

This clonotype was seen repeatedly, ten times or more. V is TRBV27 and J is TRBJ2-7; the D gene is possibly TRBD1 (7 bases). From germline, CDR1 is MNHEY and CDR2 SMNVEV (reference sequence). V was cut by 10 bases and J by 2 bases, with 18 bases left in between. This CDR3 has 14 residues. CDR3: CATRGEGGPYEQYF. The CDR3 coding sequence is TGTGCCACCAGGGGGGAAGGGGGCCCCTACGAGCAGTACTTC.

This rearrangement joins TRBV5-1 to TRBJ2-2; 8 positions agree with TRBD1. Trimming took 6 bases from V and 1 from J; bases not matched to a gene: 8. CDR3 length equals 16 residues. Germline V lookup: CDR1 SGHRS, CDR2 YFSETQ. CDR3 nucleotides: TGCGCCAGCACTCCCAGGGGGCTACGGAACACCGGGGAGCTGTTTTTT. Protein sequence: CASTPRGLRNTGELFF. Filled out from reference TRBV5-1 and TRBJ2-2, the complete variable domain reads KAGVTQTPRYLIKTRGQQVTLSCSPISGHRSVSWYQQTPGQGLQFLFEYFSETQRNKGNFPGRFSGRQFSNSRSEMNVSTLELGDSALYLCASTPRGLRNTGELFFGEGSRLTVL.